The 10 T cell receptor beta chains below come from one sample, sequenced in a study of blood T cell repertoires in COVID-19. Data came from immunoSEQ multiplex PCR; TCRdb stores just in-frame clones and leaves some out. This sample has 60,000 to 70,000 clones, with about 86% found just once. The sample consisted of peripheral blood. The receptors shown here come from a middle-aged man with active COVID-19.

V gene TRBV11-3 combines with J gene TRBJ2-7; TRBD2 might be the D (5 bases). V was shortened by 1 base and J by 7 bases, with 14 bases between the two germline ends. The CDR3 extends over 14 amino acids. Germline V gene data show CDR1 as SGHNT and CDR2 as YENEEA. For the CDR3, the DNA is TGTGCCAGCAGCTTAGGCCGGGGAGTAGGAGAGCAGTACTTC. Protein product: CASSLGRGVGEQYF. The entire variable domain, with the rest obtained from reference TRBV11-3 and TRBJ2-7, is as follows: EAGVVQSPRYKIIEKKQPVAFWCNPISGHNTLYWYLQNLGQGPELLIRYENEEAVDDSQLPKDRFSAERLKGVDSTLKIQPAELGDSAVYLCASSLGRGVGEQYFGPGTRLTVT.

This clone showed up just once. The chain is built from TRBV12-3 or TRBV12-4 and TRBJ2-5, with D unresolved. The V end lost 2 bases, the J end lost 5 bases, and 3 bases lay between the germline ends. The CDR3 loop spans 11 amino acids. This CDR3 is CASSLSETQYF. For the CDR3, the DNA is TGTGCCAGCAGTTTATCTGAGACCCAGTACTTC.

V usage is TRBV5-1 and J usage is TRBJ2-5; 7 bases fit TRBD1. V shed 4 bases, J shed 1 base, and the junction held 7 bases outside the gene matches. CDR1 and CDR2 from the germline V gene are SGHRS and YFSETQ. This CDR3 is built from 15 residues. The chain's CDR3 is CASSAARGPQETQYF. In DNA form, the CDR3 reads TGCGCCAGCAGCGCAGCGAGGGGGCCCCAAGAGACCCAGTACTTC.

This clone has more than one count but fewer than ten. The J gene is TRBJ2-7, the V gene TRBV19, with a tentative D call TRBD2 (6 bases). V dropped 11 bases and J dropped 2 bases, with 19 bases sitting between them. The V gene's germline CDR1 is LNHDA and CDR2 SQIVND (reference sequence). The CDR3 contains 14 residues. The CDR3 is CAPMGLTSTYEQYF. DNA for the CDR3: TGTGCCCCGATGGGGTTGACTAGTACCTACGAGCAGTACTTC.

The rearrangement uses TRBV5-6 and TRBJ2-1; D is perhaps TRBD2 (5 bases). V was clipped by 4 bases and J by 1 base, with 15 bases between them. The CDR3 consists of 16 residues. Germline assignment: CDR1 SGHDT and CDR2 YYEEEE. The CDR3 region has the DNA TGTGCCAGCAGCCGGGATGGGCTGAATTCCTACAATGAGCAGTTCTTC. Translated, it gives CASSRDGLNSYNEQFF. Complete variable domain (other parts from reference TRBV5-6 and TRBJ2-1): DAGVTQSPTHLIKTRGQQVTLRCSPKSGHDTVSWYQQALGQGPQFIFQYYEEEERQRGNFPDRFSGHQFPNYSSELNVNALLLGDSALYLCASSRDGLNSYNEQFFGPGTRLTVL.

This chain joins TRBV5-4 and TRBJ2-5; D is unclear. Germline lookup yields CDR1 SGHNT and CDR2 YYREEE (reference sequence). Trimming removed 2 bases at V and 4 bases at J, with 18 bases between. The CDR3 spans 16 residues. The CDR3 DNA reads TGTGCCAGCAGCTTACCTTTCGGAGTAGAAGGAGAGACCCAGTACTTC. The encoded protein is CASSLPFGVEGETQYF.

This clone was recorded once. The chain combines TRBV5-1 with TRBJ2-5; D might be TRBD1 (5 bases). Trimming took 4 bases from V and 1 from J, leaving 14 bases between them. This CDR3 spans 15 amino acids. Germline V gene data show CDR1 as SGHRS and CDR2 as YFSETQ. In DNA, the CDR3 is TGCGCCAGCAGCGCCGCCCAGGGTCCCCAAGAGACCCAGTACTTC. As protein: CASSAAQGPQETQYF.

The chain employs TRBV28 and TRBJ2-1; 7 bases are shared with TRBD1. V shed 4 bases, J shed 7 bases, and the junction held 7 bases outside the gene matches. The CDR3 totals 14 residues. CDR1 is MDHEN and CDR2 is SYDVKM in the germline V gene. CDR3 sequence: CASSSGTVRNEQFF. Here the CDR3 DNA reads TGTGCCAGCAGTTCCGGGACAGTTCGTAATGAGCAGTTCTTC.

This rearrangement joins TRBV7-8 to TRBJ2-7, with D hard to call. Germline values: CDR1 SGHVS, CDR2 FQNEAQ. The V gene lost 2 bases and the J gene lost 5 bases, with 13 bases spanning the gap. The CDR3 extends over 14 amino acids. The CDR3 nucleotides read TGTGCCAGCAGCTTATTTCGATATCTACACGAGCAGTACTTC. Amino acids: CASSLFRYLHEQYF.

The sample holds one count of this clone. This chain connects TRBV7-6 to TRBJ1-6; D unclear. This CDR3 is 16 amino acids long. Trimming took 1 base from V and 6 from J, leaving 13 bases between them. Germline-derived CDR1 and CDR2 are SGHVS and FNYEAQ. The CDR3 DNA sequence: TGTGCCAGCAGCTTAGGCGGTACAAAGCGTAATTCACCCCTCCACTTT. It is translated as CASSLGGTKRNSPLHF.